This entry concerns a single T cell receptor (beta chain). The antigen is unknown. This sample was taken from a study of cytotoxic CD8 clonotypes in ibrutinib-treated CLL. The study's findings and limits: Clonality increased with ibrutinib response but returned toward baseline at progression.

The method was immunoSEQ multiplex PCR; TCRdb's version includes in-frame clones alone and lacks a portion of them. The sample records about 270,000 clones, around 76% being singletons. This CDR3 region has 11 residues. Trimming shortened V by 3 bases and J by 6 bases, and 5 bases separated the two germline ends. The germline V gene has CDR1 SGHAT and CDR2 FQDESV (reference sequence). The starting material was PBMCs, obtained at disease progression, from a patient treated with ibrutinib. This clonotype was sampled from a human donor with chronic lymphocytic leukemia. The chain employs TRBV11-1 and TRBJ2-5, with no clear D. The DNA of the CDR3 is TGTGCCAGCAGCTTGGGAAAGACCCAGTACTTC. It encodes CASSLGKTQYF.